The sequence of this TCR beta chain was determined in a study of regulatory T cells in long-lasting Graves disease. Looking at the study overall: Disease was considered persistent Graves' disease after over 5 years of antithyroid drugs (with positive TSH receptor antibodies).

Time point given: persistent/refractory GD, antithyroid drugs over 5 years with positive TRAb. TCR sequences were obtained from RNA taken from PBMCs. Study conclusions and caveats: Newly diagnosed Graves' patients had higher TCR diversity than persistent ones. Few sampled subjects may have lowered accuracy.

As for this clonotype: Its cognate antigen is unknown.

CDR1 and CDR2 from the germline V gene are SGDLS and YYNGEE. This CDR3 contains 17 residues. Trimming pared 3 bases from V and 0 bases from J, leaving 15 bases between. Combining iRepertoire HTBI primers with Arm-PCR of CDR3 regions, the authors built TCR beta libraries. Each CDR3 protein gets one entry after TCRdb re-called the multiplex PCR reads with MiXCR. Of around 460,000 distinct CDR3 sequences in the sample, roughly 22% were seen once. This receptor was taken from a female donor with Graves disease. The V gene is TRBV9, the J gene TRBJ1-4, with a possible D match to TRBD1 (5 bases). Source: peripheral blood mononuclear cells (PBMCs), taken when the disease was refractory, from a patient treated with antithyroid drugs. CDR3: CASSERGGGATNEKLFF. CDR3 in DNA: TGTGCCAGCAGCGAGAGGGGAGGAGGAGCAACTAATGAAAAACTGTTTTTT. Supplemented by reference TRBV9 and TRBJ1-4, the full variable domain reads DSGVTQTPKHLITATGQRVTLRCSPRSGDLSVYWYQQSLDQGLQFLIQYYNGEERAKGNILERFSAQQFPDLHSELNLSSLELGDSALYFCASSERGGGATNEKLFFGSGTQLSVL.